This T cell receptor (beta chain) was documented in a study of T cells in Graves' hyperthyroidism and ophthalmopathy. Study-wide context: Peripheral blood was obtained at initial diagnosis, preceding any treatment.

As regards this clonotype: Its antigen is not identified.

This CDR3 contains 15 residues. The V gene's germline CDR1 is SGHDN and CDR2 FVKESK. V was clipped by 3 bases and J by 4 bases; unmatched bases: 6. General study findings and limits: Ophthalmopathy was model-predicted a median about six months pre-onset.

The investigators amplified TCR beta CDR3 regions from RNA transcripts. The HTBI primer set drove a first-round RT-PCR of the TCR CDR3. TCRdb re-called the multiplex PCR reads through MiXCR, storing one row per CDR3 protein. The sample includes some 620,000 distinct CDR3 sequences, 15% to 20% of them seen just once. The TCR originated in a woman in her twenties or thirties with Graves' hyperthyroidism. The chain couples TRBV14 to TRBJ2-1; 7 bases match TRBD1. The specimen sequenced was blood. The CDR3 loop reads CASSQGQPLYNEQFF. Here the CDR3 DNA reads TGTGCCAGCAGCCAGGGACAGCCACTATACAATGAGCAGTTCTTC.